These T cell receptor beta chains were read from a single sample in a study of T cell responses to AZD1222 COVID-19 vaccine. Produced via immunoSEQ multiplex PCR; TCRdb's table is partial and in-frame only. The sample holds around 150,000 clones, 91% seen once. Sequenced material: peripheral blood, taken 28 days after the second AZD1222 dose. The origin of the receptors is an adult who received the AZD1222 COVID-19 vaccine. The CDR3 runs from the conserved cysteine through the conserved F or W. The D gene is left open where the match is weak.

d_call,v_call,j_call,cdr3_aa
TRBD2,TRBV29-1,TRBJ2-1,CSVEAGGPKNEQFF
-,TRBV19,TRBJ1-1,CASSIQGNRPPFF
-,TRBV5-1,TRBJ2-2,CASSLSLAGELFF
TRBD1,TRBV18,TRBJ2-2,CASSLGQGDTGELFF
TRBD1,TRBV5-6,TRBJ1-4,CASSSGQGAGEKLFF
TRBD2,TRBV28,TRBJ2-5,CASSETSGRAPQETQYF
-,TRBV4-3,TRBJ2-3,CASSQDYRGTDTQYF
-,TRBV16,TRBJ2-1,CASSQSSHESTKQYYNEQFF
-,TRBV28,TRBJ2-7,CASNSVGLASYEQYF
TRBD1,TRBV18,TRBJ2-7,CASSPGQVTYEQYF
TRBD1,TRBV29-1,TRBJ1-3,CSVEPGGSGNTIYF
-,TRBV7-6,TRBJ1-1,CASIRPQGRDTEAFF
-,TRBV3-1/TRBV3-2,TRBJ2-7,CASSGNVQRYEQYF
TRBD1,TRBV9,TRBJ2-2,CASSVVQGANTGELFF
TRBD2,TRBV5-4,TRBJ2-6,CASSPGGGDWAGANVLTF
-,TRBV5-4,TRBJ2-5,CASSFGQLKETQYF
-,TRBV7-3,TRBJ1-1,CASSFGSGANTEAFF
TRBD1,TRBV6-6,TRBJ1-5,CASSYGGDRQPQHF
-,TRBV19,TRBJ1-5,CASNADRDQPQHF
-,TRBV2,TRBJ1-3,CASSPLTPPGNTIYF
-,TRBV13,TRBJ2-7,CASSDNYEQYF
TRBD1,TRBV6-2/TRBV6-3,TRBJ1-1,CASSYSTTGSSGGRTEAFF
TRBD1,TRBV27,TRBJ1-2,CASSFLGDSYGYTF
-,TRBV27,TRBJ2-1,CASMGGWRGRDEQFF
-,TRBV9,TRBJ1-1,CASSQTGTEAFF
-,TRBV10-3,TRBJ2-3,CAISERGPSTDTQYF
-,TRBV3-1/TRBV3-2,TRBJ2-7,CASSRWSYEQYF
-,TRBV5-8,TRBJ2-1,CASSRPFYNEQFF
-,TRBV3-1/TRBV3-2,TRBJ1-6,CASSHKTGGSPLHF
TRBD1,TRBV27,TRBJ1-2,CASSLNWGTVGYGYTF
TRBD1,TRBV2,TRBJ2-1,CASRGTGGNEQFF
TRBD2,TRBV28,TRBJ2-7,CASSLPGRGYEQYF
TRBD2,TRBV19,TRBJ2-2,CASSPGGGTGELFF
-,TRBV6-2/TRBV6-3,TRBJ2-1,CASSYSGPGRYNEQFF
-,TRBV5-5,TRBJ1-2,CASSLVWGDGYGYTF
-,TRBV6-5,TRBJ1-1,CASSYTADTEAFF
-,TRBV10-2,TRBJ2-1,CASSESTDEQFF
-,TRBV4-2,TRBJ1-4,CASSSSPGSTNEKLFF
-,TRBV5-1,TRBJ2-3,CASTEEGHGTQYF
TRBD1,TRBV10-3,TRBJ2-7,CAISDSGQGRPYEQYF
-,TRBV11-1,TRBJ1-6,CASSLDRDNSALHF
-,TRBV12-3/TRBV12-4,TRBJ2-5,CASSPRVLETQYF
-,TRBV7-9,TRBJ2-7,CASSPWDGDYEQYF
-,TRBV6-5,TRBJ1-4,CASSYGLYGEKLFF
-,TRBV5-1,TRBJ2-5,CASSLGGFLVQETQYF
-,TRBV6-1,TRBJ2-7,CASSEAGDGSYEQYF
-,TRBV5-6,TRBJ2-3,CASSFIEGVTDTQYF
TRBD1,TRBV19,TRBJ1-1,CASSSPPTGRGTEAFF
-,TRBV6-6,TRBJ1-1,CASSYSVGKNTEAFF
TRBD1,TRBV6-5,TRBJ2-2,CASRRDRGWTGELFF
TRBD1,TRBV28,TRBJ2-7,CASSLPQTGAYEQYF
-,TRBV4-3,TRBJ1-2,CASSQDPRDGGYTF
-,TRBV2,TRBJ1-1,CASRASDLEAFF
TRBD1,TRBV19,TRBJ2-2,CASSILQGAGELFF
TRBD1,TRBV13,TRBJ2-5,CASSPHRDRDWETQYF
TRBD1,TRBV27,TRBJ2-7,CASSWDRSTYEQYF
TRBD2,TRBV27,TRBJ2-1,CASSFIAGVESHEQFF
-,TRBV9,TRBJ2-7,CASSVGSGHSYEQYF
-,TRBV4-3,TRBJ2-7,CASSESLWGAGDEQYF